A single sample is the source of the 18 T cell receptor beta chains below, sequenced in a study of OX40 agonist ivuxolimab in advanced cancers. The table came from immunoSEQ multiplex PCR; TCRdb's copy has only in-frame clones and leaves some out. In the table there are tens of thousands of clones, roughly 87% of which are singletons. The material was CD4+ or CD8+ T cells sorted from blood, obtained in a trial of the OX40 agonist ivuxolimab. The source of these receptors is an adult with an advanced solid tumor such as melanoma, head and neck, liver or kidney cancer.

The rearrangement uses TRBV4-3 and TRBJ2-7; 7 bases match TRBD2. CDR3 length: 15 amino acids. V shed 3 bases and J 2 bases; nucleotides not matched to a gene: 7. Germline CDR1 LGHNA, CDR2 YSLEER. The CDR3 nucleotides read TGCGCCAGCAGCCAGACGTGGGGGGGAACCTACGAGCAGTACTTC. Its protein product is CASSQTWGGTYEQYF.

This chain joins TRBV6-1 and TRBJ1-5; no reliable D call. The CDR3 has 15 amino acids. V lost 10 bases and J lost 2, with 18 bases in between. From germline, CDR1 is MNHNS and CDR2 SASEGT. The CDR3 reads CAIRYGITGNQPQHF. CDR3 sequence (DNA): TGTGCCATACGTTACGGGATTACGGGCAATCAGCCCCAGCATTTT.

The chain employs TRBV10-3 and TRBJ2-4; D is undetermined. V was shortened by 0 bases and J by 5 bases, with 11 bases between the two germline ends. The length of the CDR3 is 15 residues. Germline lookup yields CDR1 ENHRY and CDR2 SYGVKD. The CDR3 coding sequence is TGTGCCATCAGTGAGTCGGGCCTAAGTCAAAACATTCAGTACTTC. The encoded protein is CAISESGLSQNIQYF.

The J gene is TRBJ2-6, the V gene TRBV5-4, with 7 bases fitting TRBD1. CDR3 length: 18 residues. V trimming: 4 bases; J trimming: 0 bases; junction bases outside the gene matches: 10. Germline values: CDR1 SGHNT, CDR2 YYREEE (reference sequence). The CDR3 here is CASSDPGTVFSGANVLTF. CDR3 DNA: TGTGCCAGCAGCGATCCCGGGACAGTGTTCTCTGGGGCCAACGTCCTGACTTTC.

Comments on this clone: Other DNA sequences within the sample encode an identical CDR3. The chain uses TRBV19 and TRBJ1-4, with a weak D call TRBD1 (5 bases). The germline V gene encodes CDR1 LNHDA and CDR2 SQIVND (reference sequence). This CDR3 spans 14 amino acids. Deletions cut 3 bases from V and 6 bases from J, with 11 bases between. The CDR3 bases are TGTGCCAGTAGTATCCAGGGTGGAGATGAAAAACTGTTTTTT. Protein sequence: CASSIQGGDEKLFF.

This sequence joins TRBV5-6 and TRBJ1-1, with TRBD1 matching over 7 bases. The CDR3 is made up of 16 amino acids. With V trimmed by 0 bases and J by 5 bases, 10 bases remained unmatched. Looked up from germline, CDR1 is SGHDT and CDR2 is YYEEEE. The CDR3 bases are TGTGCCAGCAGCTTGGCCAGACAGGGTGTTTGGACTGAAGCTTTCTTT. Translation: CASSLARQGVWTEAFF.

V is TRBV5-4 and J is TRBJ2-3; D gene unclear. The germline V gene encodes CDR1 SGHNT and CDR2 YYREEE (reference sequence). This CDR3 spans 16 amino acids. With 0 bases removed from V and 5 bases from J, the gap between germline ends came to 16 bases. The CDR3 DNA reads TGTGCCAGCAGCTTGGCCGTTACCGCTAGGAGAGATACGCAGTATTTT. Translated, it gives CASSLAVTARRDTQYF.

The chain recombines TRBV6-1 with TRBJ1-5, with D perhaps matching TRBD1 (5 bases). V was shortened by 7 bases and J by 7 bases, with 17 bases between the two germline ends. Germline CDR1 reads MNHNS; CDR2 reads SASEGT. The CDR3 is 14 amino acids. In DNA, the CDR3 is TGTGCCAGCACTTTGGGGGGGGTCGGGCAGCCCCAGCATTTT. Translation: CASTLGGVGQPQHF.

This clone was detected once. The chain is built from TRBV28 and TRBJ2-7; tentative D call: TRBD2 (7 bases). CDR3 length: 14 amino acids. V was cut by 8 bases and J by 5 bases, with 19 bases left in between. The germline V gene has CDR1 MDHEN and CDR2 SYDVKM. In nucleotides, the CDR3 is TGTGCCAGCTTTACGGGGGGCGGACACCACGAGCAGTACTTC. Protein: CASFTGGGHHEQYF.

The chain recombines TRBV5-1 with TRBJ2-1; TRBD1 might be the D (5 bases). Between the trimmed V and J ends, which lost 0 bases and 5 bases, there was a span of 9 bases. CDR1 is SGHRS, CDR2 YFSETQ, per germline. The CDR3 runs to 14 residues. The CDR3 here is CASSLGADNNEQFF. CDR3 coding DNA: TGCGCCAGCAGCTTGGGGGCGGACAACAATGAGCAGTTCTTC.

V gene TRBV4-2 combines with J gene TRBJ1-2; D uncertain. Germline CDR1 is LGHNA and CDR2 is YNFKEQ. The V and J ends lost 0 bases and 4 bases respectively, with 12 bases between them. This CDR3 has 15 residues. The CDR3 nucleotides read TGTGCCAGCAGCCAAGAGGCGGGCCCAGGCTATGGCTACACCTTC. Translation: CASSQEAGPGYGYTF.

V is TRBV5-5 and J is TRBJ1-1, with a possible D match to TRBD1 (5 bases). Per the germline V gene, CDR1 is SGHKS and CDR2 is YYEKEE (reference sequence). Deletions cut 0 bases from V and 4 bases from J, with 13 bases between. CDR3 length: 15 amino acids. This CDR3 reads CASSLVSQGGTEAFF. CDR3 coding DNA: TGTGCCAGCAGCTTGGTCTCGCAGGGAGGCACTGAAGCTTTCTTT. Full variable domain (missing parts from reference TRBV5-5 and TRBJ1-1): DAGVTQSPTHLIKTRGQQVTLRCSPISGHKSVSWYQQVLGQGPQFIFQYYEKEERGRGNFPDRFSARQFPNYSSELNVNALLLGDSALYLCASSLVSQGGTEAFFGQGTRLTVV.

Notes on this clone: Mismatch with germline at one junction end may stem from a read error. The rearrangement links TRBV15 to TRBJ1-1, with D uncertain. The germline gives CDR1 LNHNV, CDR2 YYDKDF (reference sequence). This CDR3 comprises 14 residues. In DNA form, the CDR3 reads TGTGCCACCACCAGAGACAAGTCGAACACTGAAGCTTTCTTT. Protein product: CATTRDKSNTEAFF.

The CDR3 sequence: CASSPPDGINSPLHF. CDR3 DNA sequence: TGTGCCAGCTCACCACCCGACGGAATTAATTCACCCCTCCACTTT. This rearrangement joins TRBV18 to TRBJ1-6; D is uncertain. V was pared by 0 bases and J by 6 bases, with 9 bases between. Germline-derived CDR1 and CDR2 are KGHSH and LQKENI. The CDR3 has 15 amino acids.

The V and J genes are TRBV10-3 and TRBJ2-7, with D uncertain. The CDR3 runs 12 residues. Per germline, CDR1 ENHRY and CDR2 SYGVKD. With 3 bases removed from V and 5 bases from J, the gap between germline ends came to 8 bases. The CDR3 is CAISDSVHEQYF. CDR3 bases: TGTGCCATCAGTGACTCAGTACACGAGCAGTACTTC.

The chain has TRBV7-8 and TRBJ1-1; no firm D call. Germline V gene lookup returns CDR1 SGHVS and CDR2 FQNEAQ. The CDR3 consists of 17 residues. V gave up 1 base and J gave up 0 bases, with 15 bases separating them. CDR3 DNA: TGTGCCAGCAGCTTAGGTCAGGCAGGCCGTATGAACACTGAAGCTTTCTTT. Translated, it gives CASSLGQAGRMNTEAFF.

CDR3 sequence: CASSLGRGGDTQYF. CDR3 nucleotide sequence: TGTGCCAGCAGCCTAGGACGGGGAGGAGATACGCAGTATTTT. The V and J genes are TRBV11-3 and TRBJ2-3; weak D call: TRBD2 (6 bases). The CDR3 length is 14 residues. Germline-derived CDR1 and CDR2 are SGHNT and YENEEA. Trimming removed 5 bases at V and 5 bases at J, with 14 bases between. Drawing the rest from reference TRBV11-3 and TRBJ2-3, the complete variable domain is EAGVVQSPRYKIIEKKQPVAFWCNPISGHNTLYWYLQNLGQGPELLIRYENEEAVDDSQLPKDRFSAERLKGVDSTLKIQPAELGDSAVYLCASSLGRGGDTQYFGPGTRLTVL.

This chain connects TRBV9 to TRBJ2-7; maybe TRBD2 (6 bases). This CDR3 has 15 residues. V shed 3 bases and J shed 5 bases, with 18 bases lying between them. The germline gives CDR1 SGDLS, CDR2 YYNGEE. The CDR3 nucleotides read TGTGCCAGCAGCGGACCGGGACTTCATACAGACGAGCAGTACTTC. Residues: CASSGPGLHTDEQYF. Drawing the rest from reference TRBV9 and TRBJ2-7, the complete variable domain is DSGVTQTPKHLITATGQRVTLRCSPRSGDLSVYWYQQSLDQGLQFLIQYYNGEERAKGNILERFSAQQFPDLHSELNLSSLELGDSALYFCASSGPGLHTDEQYFGPGTRLTVT.